These 22 T cell receptor beta chains share one sample of origin, sequenced in a study of blood T cell repertoires in COVID-19. Clones were read by immunoSEQ multiplex PCR, and TCRdb kept only the in-frame ones, dropping some. The sample holds around 200,000 clones, approximately 86% seen once. Sequenced sample: peripheral blood. The receptors were gathered from a man between 65 and 85 years old with acute or convalescent COVID-19.

This rearrangement joins TRBV27 to TRBJ1-6; D is undetermined. The germline V and J ends were trimmed by 2 bases and 7 bases, with 18 bases remaining between them. The CDR3 is 17 amino acids. CDR1 is MNHEY, CDR2 SMNVEV, per germline (reference sequence). The CDR3 loop reads CASSLTNPPTPNSPLHF. The CDR3 nucleotides are TGTGCCAGCAGTTTAACCAATCCCCCGACACCGAATTCACCCCTCCACTTT.

The chain combines TRBV12-3 or TRBV12-4 with TRBJ1-1, with D possibly being TRBD1 (5 bases). V lost 1 base to trimming and J lost 11 bases, with 11 bases between them. This CDR3 region has 12 residues. CDR3 DNA: TGTGCCAGCAGTTTAGTTACAGGAGCCGCTTTCTTT. Protein sequence: CASSLVTGAAFF.

This clone was seen a few times. The chain joins TRBV27 to TRBJ1-4, with D possibly matching TRBD1 (5 bases). The V and J ends lost 7 bases and 0 bases respectively, with 15 bases between them. The CDR3 has 16 residues. Germline V gene lookup returns CDR1 MNHEY and CDR2 SMNVEV (reference sequence). CDR3 in DNA: TGTGCCAGCAAGCAGGGCATCCTTGCAACTAATGAAAAACTGTTTTTT. It encodes CASKQGILATNEKLFF.

This chain joins TRBV5-4 and TRBJ1-2; D unclear. The V end was cut by 4 bases, the J end by 14 bases, with 18 bases between. The CDR3 contains 12 residues. Per germline, CDR1 SGHNT and CDR2 YYREEE (reference sequence). The CDR3 loop reads CASSIWTATGTF. CDR3 in DNA: TGTGCCAGCAGCATCTGGACCGCAACGGGGACCTTC.

The gene calls are TRBV12-5 and TRBJ1-3; TRBD1 might be the D (6 bases). The CDR3 runs to 16 residues. Germline values: CDR1 LGHNT, CDR2 FRNRAP. V lost 1 base to trimming and J lost 2 bases, with 12 bases between them. Written as DNA, the CDR3 is TGTGCTAGTGGTTTGGGTCAGGGGACCGCTGGAAACACCATATATTTT. It codes for CASGLGQGTAGNTIYF.

The chain is built from TRBV7-8 and TRBJ2-3; D unclear. The CDR3 runs 13 residues. V lost 0 bases and J lost 7, with 8 bases in between. Germline V gene data show CDR1 as SGHVS and CDR2 as FQNEAQ. The CDR3 reads CASSLATLYTQYF. The CDR3 DNA sequence: TGTGCCAGCAGCTTAGCGACTCTGTATACGCAGTATTTT.

This chain links TRBV7-2 with TRBJ2-1; perhaps TRBD2 as D (6 bases). Trimming shortened V by 2 bases and J by 9 bases, and 11 bases separated the two germline ends. Germline-derived CDR1 and CDR2 are SGHTA and FQGNSA. CDR3 size: 13 residues. For the CDR3, the DNA is TGTGCCAGCAGCTTAAGGATGGGAGGTGAGCAGTTCTTC. Its translation is CASSLRMGGEQFF. The variable domain in full, with the rest retrieved from reference TRBV7-2 and TRBJ2-1, is GAGVSQSPSNKVTEKGKDVELRCDPISGHTALYWYRQSLGQGLEFLIYFQGNSAPDKSGLPSDRFSAERTGGSVSTLTIQRTQQEDSAVYLCASSLRMGGEQFFGPGTRLTVL.

V is TRBV3-1 (or the pseudogene TRBV3-2) and J is TRBJ2-1; 8 bases align to TRBD2. Germline assignment: CDR1 LGHDT and CDR2 YNNKEL (reference sequence). CDR3 length: 15 amino acids. Trimming at V came to 4 bases and at J to 7 bases, leaving 9 bases not matched to a gene. CDR3 sequence reads: CASSPRLAIENEQFF. The CDR3 DNA reads TGTGCCAGCAGCCCCCGACTAGCGATAGAGAATGAGCAGTTCTTC.

The chain combines TRBV2 with TRBJ2-5, with 8 bases matching TRBD1. Germline V lookup: CDR1 SNHLY, CDR2 FYNNEI. Trimming took 6 bases from V and 4 from J; bases not matched to a gene: 7. The CDR3 length is 14 residues. CDR3 DNA: TGTGCCAGCAGCTTCCAGGGGGCCGGAGAGACCCAGTACTTC. This translates into CASSFQGAGETQYF.

As concerns this clone: Other DNA sequences in the same sample also yield this CDR3. The V and J genes are TRBV27 and TRBJ1-2, with D hard to call. V was trimmed by 4 bases and J by 4 bases, leaving 10 bases between them. The CDR3 runs to 13 residues. Per germline, CDR1 MNHEY and CDR2 SMNVEV (reference sequence). This chain's CDR3 is CASSSRGGYGYTF. DNA for the CDR3: TGTGCCAGCAGTTCCCGCGGCGGCTATGGCTACACCTTC.

This chain links TRBV7-8 with TRBJ1-2; 12 positions agree with TRBD1. Germline CDR1 is SGHVS and CDR2 is FQNEAQ. This CDR3 contains 16 residues. The V and J ends lost 5 bases and 9 bases, in that order; junction bases with no gene match: 13. CDR3 in DNA: TGTGCCAGCAGCCCCTCCTCCGGGACAGGGGGCCGTCGCTACACCTTC. Its protein is CASSPSSGTGGRRYTF.

This clone appeared a single time. The V and J genes are TRBV7-2 and TRBJ1-1; no clear D gene. The CDR3 is made up of 13 amino acids. The germline V gene has CDR1 SGHTA and CDR2 FQGNSA. Trimming left V 6 bases short and J 1 base short, with 9 bases between. The CDR3 region has the DNA TGTGCCAGCAGTCCTAACAGGAACACTGAAGCTTTCTTT. It encodes CASSPNRNTEAFF.

The chain joins TRBV7-2 to TRBJ2-3, with 8 bases identical to TRBD1. Germline trimming cut 5 bases from V and 4 bases from J; bases unmatched to any gene: 8. CDR3 size: 15 residues. Germline V gene data show CDR1 as SGHTA and CDR2 as FQGNSA. CDR3: CASSRTRTGSDTQYF. The DNA of the CDR3 is TGTGCCAGCAGCCGGACGCGGACAGGGTCAGATACGCAGTATTTT.

CDR3 sequence: CASSSSGVPVLQDYGYTF. CDR3 DNA: TGTGCCAGCAGTTCTTCAGGGGTACCGGTGTTGCAGGACTATGGCTACACCTTC. The rearrangement joins TRBV28 to TRBJ1-2; TRBD1 might be the D (6 bases). Germline CDR1 reads MDHEN; CDR2 reads SYDVKM. Trimming pared 4 bases from V and 3 bases from J, leaving 24 bases between. The CDR3 loop spans 18 amino acids.

The chain employs TRBV4-2 and TRBJ1-4; D is perhaps TRBD1 (6 bases). Germline V CDR1 and CDR2: LGHNA, YNFKEQ. The CDR3 totals 15 residues. Trimming cost V 2 bases and J 8 bases, with 15 bases left between them. CDR3 coding DNA: TGTGCCAGCAGCCAAAACAGGGCTACGGGGGAAAAACTGTTTTTT. This codes for CASSQNRATGEKLFF.

V is TRBV5-3 and J is TRBJ2-7; D possibly corresponds to TRBD2 (5 bases). TRBV5-3 is flagged as an ORF with uncertain function. Trimming cost V 0 bases and J 7 bases, with 17 bases left between them. The CDR3 loop spans 15 amino acids. The CDR3 DNA sequence: TGTGCCAGAAGCTTGGTGGTTCCAACTACGGGAGAGCAGTACTTC. This codes for CARSLVVPTTGEQYF.

The chain recombines TRBV18 with TRBJ1-3; unclear D gene. There are 14 residues in the CDR3. CDR1 is KGHSH, CDR2 LQKENI, per germline. V was shortened by 0 bases and J by 4 bases, with 7 bases between the two germline ends. CDR3 DNA: TGTGCCAGCTCACCACCGACACTCGGAAACACCATATATTTT. Its protein product is CASSPPTLGNTIYF.

The chain couples TRBV19 to TRBJ1-1; D remains ambiguous. The germline V gene has CDR1 LNHDA and CDR2 SQIVND (reference sequence). This CDR3 has 15 residues. Trimming left V 5 bases short and J 1 base short, with 14 bases between. The CDR3 DNA sequence: TGTGCCAGTAGTGATTCTCGACTTAAGAACACTGAAGCTTTCTTT. It yields the protein CASSDSRLKNTEAFF.

The chain recombines TRBV18 with TRBJ1-1; D remains ambiguous. Trimming took 2 bases from V and 3 from J, leaving 7 bases between them. This CDR3 is built from 13 residues. Germline V gives CDR1 KGHSH, CDR2 LQKENI. The CDR3 DNA reads as TGTGCCAGCTCACCAGCGCGGCACACTGAAGCTTTCTTT. This codes for CASSPARHTEAFF.

This chain links TRBV3-1 (or the pseudogene TRBV3-2) with TRBJ1-3; D not resolved. The CDR3 consists of 14 residues. Trimming shortened V by 4 bases and J by 4 bases, and 11 bases separated the two germline ends. Looked up from germline, CDR1 is LGHDT and CDR2 is YNNKEL (reference sequence). CDR3 in DNA: TGTGCCAGCAGCCTCTCAGATCTCGGAAACACCATATATTTT. Protein: CASSLSDLGNTIYF.

The chain uses TRBV5-4 and TRBJ2-5; unclear D gene. The V end lost 4 bases, the J end lost 2 bases, and 12 bases lay between the germline ends. CDR1 SGHNT and CDR2 YYREEE come from the germline V gene (reference sequence). The CDR3 is 14 residues long. The CDR3 is CASSHSPAQETQYF. As DNA, the CDR3 is TGTGCCAGCAGCCATAGCCCCGCTCAAGAGACCCAGTACTTC.

V is TRBV12-5 and J is TRBJ1-4; 9 bases align to TRBD1. V lost 5 bases, J lost 7 bases, and 5 bases stayed unmatched. CDR3 length equals 14 residues. Germline assignment: CDR1 LGHNT and CDR2 FRNRAP. Here the CDR3 reads CASGPGQGGEKLFF. The CDR3 DNA follows: TGTGCTAGTGGTCCGGGACAGGGAGGTGAAAAACTGTTTTTT.